The T cell receptor beta chain under discussion was sequenced for a study of T cell responses to AZD1222 COVID-19 vaccine. Overall study context: Pooling of second doses given at about 4 or about 12 weeks was done. Study-level points and caveats: A mostly white British donor set with more females was recruited, and clonal diversity was possibly underestimated.

For this clone: The antigen remains unidentified.

The repertoire was sequenced with immunoSEQ multiplex PCR; TCRdb's copy has only in-frame clones and lacks some. The table records roughly 160,000 clones, more than 85% of them present only once. The CDR3 is made up of 14 amino acids. Germline assignment: CDR1 SEHNR and CDR2 FQNEAQ (reference sequence). V was pared by 3 bases and J by 3 bases, with 11 bases between. The sequence derives from an adult in good health. The V call is TRBV7-9, the J call TRBJ2-5, with D perhaps TRBD1 or TRBD2 (5 bases each). The sample here was peripheral blood, taken on day 0 of AZD1222 vaccination. The CDR3 nucleotides read TGTGCCAGCAGCTTGACGGGGCGAAAAGAGACCCAGTACTTC. It encodes CASSLTGRKETQYF.